What follows are 9 T cell receptor beta chains derived from one specimen sequenced in a study of Graves' ophthalmopathy and Graves' hyperthyroidism. The authors amplified TCR beta CDR3 regions from RNA transcripts. RT-PCR with HTBI primers came first, then second-round multiplex PCR. TCRdb independently ran MiXCR on the multiplex PCR reads; one entry per CDR3 protein. This repertoire shows about 150,000 distinct CDR3 sequences, less than 45% found once; its top ten account for around 5.8%. Sequenced input: peripheral blood. Receptors originate from a woman aged 40 to 50 with Graves' ophthalmopathy.

This clonotype was recorded at least ten times. The rearrangement uses TRBV7-4 and TRBJ1-3; D unclear. Germline CDR1 reads SGHVT; CDR2 reads SQSDAQ. The CDR3 spans 20 residues. V was clipped by 1 base and J by 0 bases, with 22 bases between them. The CDR3 DNA follows: TGTGCCAGCAGCTTAGTTGGGCAGGTTTTCCCTCACCTCTCTGGAAACACCATATATTTT. This codes for CASSLVGQVFPHLSGNTIYF.

This clonotype occurred many times. The chain employs TRBV28 and TRBJ2-4; D gene unclear. The V gene's germline CDR1 is MDHEN and CDR2 SYDVKM. V lost 1 base and J 2 bases, leaving 12 bases between the germline ends. CDR3 length: 16 amino acids. Here the CDR3 DNA reads TGTGCCAGCAGTTTATTTGGTAGTAGGACCAAAAACATTCAGTACTTC. This gives the protein CASSLFGSRTKNIQYF.

This clonotype occurred many times. V and J are TRBV19 and TRBJ1-5; D is perhaps TRBD1 (6 bases). Germline lookup yields CDR1 LNHDA and CDR2 SQIVND (reference sequence). The CDR3 consists of 14 residues. The V and J ends lost 7 bases and 6 bases respectively, with 16 bases between them. CDR3 region: CASNSQGLGQPQHF. In DNA, the CDR3 is TGTGCCAGTAACTCACAGGGTCTGGGTCAGCCCCAGCATTTT. The complete variable domain, with remaining parts taken from reference TRBV19 and TRBJ1-5, reads DGGITQSPKYLFRKEGQNVTLSCEQNLNHDAMYWYRQDPGQGLRLIYYSQIVNDFQKGDIAEGYSVSREKKESFPLTVTSAQKNPTAFYLCASNSQGLGQPQHFGDGTRLSIL.

There are many counts of this clonotype. The gene calls are TRBV5-1 and TRBJ1-2; no reliable D call. Germline values: CDR1 SGHRS, CDR2 YFSETQ. The CDR3 runs 15 residues. The V and J ends lost 2 bases and 2 bases respectively, with 13 bases between them. The CDR3: CASSFDAQLNYGYTF. The CDR3 DNA reads as TGCGCCAGCAGCTTCGATGCGCAGCTAAACTATGGCTACACCTTC.

This clonotype was counted ten times or more. J is TRBJ2-7 and V is TRBV27; D is ambiguous. Trimming removed 4 bases at V and 3 bases at J, with 7 bases between. The length of the CDR3 is 12 residues. Per the germline V gene, CDR1 is MNHEY and CDR2 is SMNVEV (reference sequence). CDR3 nucleotides: TGTGCCAGCAGTTCTAACTACTACGAGCAGTACTTC. It specifies CASSSNYYEQYF.

This clonotype was observed at least ten times. The rearrangement uses TRBV27 and TRBJ2-2, with D perhaps TRBD2 (6 bases). Germline loops: CDR1 MNHEY, CDR2 SMNVEV (reference sequence). CDR3 length: 14 amino acids. V lost 6 bases and J 5 bases, leaving 13 bases between the germline ends. The CDR3 spells CASRPLGGTGELFF. Written as DNA, the CDR3 is TGTGCCAGCAGGCCTCTAGGAGGGACCGGGGAGCTGTTTTTT.

There are many counts of this clonotype. J is TRBJ2-5 and V is TRBV7-2, with TRBD2 matching over 11 bases. Looked up from germline, CDR1 is SGHTA and CDR2 is FQGNSA. V was clipped by 6 bases and J by 1 base; unmatched bases: 10. This CDR3 region has 17 residues. In DNA form, the CDR3 reads TGTGCCAGCAGACGAAGACTAGCGGGGAGGACCCAAGAGACCCAGTACTTC. Amino acids: CASRRRLAGRTQETQYF.

This chain links TRBV11-3 with TRBJ2-5; 7 bases are shared with TRBD1. In germline, CDR1 is SGHNT, CDR2 YENEEA. This CDR3 has 16 amino acids. V dropped 5 bases and J dropped 3; count of bases not matched to a gene: 12. The CDR3 reads CASSVIGGLGEETQYF. CDR3 DNA sequence: TGTGCCAGCAGCGTCATAGGGGGCCTAGGGGAAGAGACCCAGTACTTC.

This clonotype occurred many times. This sequence joins TRBV19 and TRBJ1-1, with a tentative D call TRBD1 (5 bases). V lost 7 bases, J lost 1 base, and 13 bases lay in between. The CDR3 covers 14 residues. CDR1 is LNHDA, CDR2 SQIVND, per germline (reference sequence). The CDR3 nucleotides read TGTGCCAGTAACAAAAAGGGGCCGAACACTGAAGCTTTCTTT. Translating gives CASNKKGPNTEAFF.